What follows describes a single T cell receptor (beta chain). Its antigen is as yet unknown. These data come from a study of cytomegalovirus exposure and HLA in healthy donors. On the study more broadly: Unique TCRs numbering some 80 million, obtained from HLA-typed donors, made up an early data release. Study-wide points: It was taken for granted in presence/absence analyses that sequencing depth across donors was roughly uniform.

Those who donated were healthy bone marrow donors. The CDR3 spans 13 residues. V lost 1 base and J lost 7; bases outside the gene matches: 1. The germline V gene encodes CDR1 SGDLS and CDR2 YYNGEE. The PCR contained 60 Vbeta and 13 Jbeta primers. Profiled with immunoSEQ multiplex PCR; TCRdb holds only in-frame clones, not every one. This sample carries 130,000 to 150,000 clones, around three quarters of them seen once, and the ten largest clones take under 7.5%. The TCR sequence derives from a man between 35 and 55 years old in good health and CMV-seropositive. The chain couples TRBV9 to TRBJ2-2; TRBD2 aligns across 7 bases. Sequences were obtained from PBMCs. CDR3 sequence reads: CASSVTSVGELFF. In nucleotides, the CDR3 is TGTGCCAGCAGCGTAACTAGCGTCGGGGAGCTGTTTTTT.